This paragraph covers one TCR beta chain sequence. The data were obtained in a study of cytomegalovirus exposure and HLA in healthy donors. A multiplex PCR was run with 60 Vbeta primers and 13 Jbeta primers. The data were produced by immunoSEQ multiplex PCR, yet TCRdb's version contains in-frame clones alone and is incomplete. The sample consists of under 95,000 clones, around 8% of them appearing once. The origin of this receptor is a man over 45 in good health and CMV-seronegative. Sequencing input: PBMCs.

The CDR3 region is CASSTGTGFTGELFF. Written as DNA, the CDR3 is TGTGCCAGCAGCACCGGGACAGGGTTCACCGGGGAGCTGTTTTTT. The J gene is TRBJ2-2, the V gene TRBV5-8; TRBD1 matches 9 bases. CDR3 size: 15 residues. Germline loops: CDR1 SGHTS, CDR2 YDEGEE. Germline trimming cut 4 bases from V and 4 bases from J; bases unmatched to any gene: 5.